This T cell receptor beta chain was sequenced in a study of cytomegalovirus exposure and HLA in healthy donors. Study results and limitations: A highly shared variant cluster was judged a likely technical artifact. Most of the CMV-associated TCR beta chains (in a later analysis) appeared to be HLA-restricted. Many donors shared some public TCRs, even though most TCR sequences were rare.

Losses at the gene ends were 3 bases for V and 6 bases for J; bases not matched to a gene: 1. Germline V CDR1 and CDR2: SGHTA, FQGNSA. The CDR3 has 13 residues. The PCR employed 60 Vbeta primers together with 13 Jbeta primers. In the authors' workflow: The authors later counted around 80 million unique TCR beta chains, 9 million to 12 million of them shared. Assay: immunoSEQ multiplex PCR; the TCRdb copy retains only in-frame clones and omits some. D and trimming come from the DNA, and the V and J calls and clone size come from that table. The sample has 150,000 to 200,000 clones, more than 60% seen once. The sample holds one count of this clone. Antigen specificity is unknown.

The chain carries TRBV7-2 and TRBJ2-1; TRBD2 agrees at 8 bases. Source material: PBMCs. The TCR originated in a man in his forties or fifties in good health and CMV-seronegative. The CDR3 region is CASSLSGGNEQFF. In DNA, the CDR3 is TGTGCCAGCAGCTTGAGCGGGGGCAATGAGCAGTTCTTC.